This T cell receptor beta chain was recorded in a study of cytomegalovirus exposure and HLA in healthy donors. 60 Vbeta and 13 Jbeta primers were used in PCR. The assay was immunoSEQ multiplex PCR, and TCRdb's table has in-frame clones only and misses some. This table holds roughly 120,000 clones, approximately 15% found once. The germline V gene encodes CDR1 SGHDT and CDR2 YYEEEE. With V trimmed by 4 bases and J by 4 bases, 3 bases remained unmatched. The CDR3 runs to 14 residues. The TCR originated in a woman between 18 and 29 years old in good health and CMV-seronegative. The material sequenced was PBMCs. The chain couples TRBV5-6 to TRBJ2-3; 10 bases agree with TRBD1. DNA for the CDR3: TGTGCCAGCAGCACCGGGACAGGGGCAGATACGCAGTATTTT. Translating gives CASSTGTGADTQYF.